The sequence of this TCR beta chain was determined in a study of a mutant IDH1 vaccine in newly diagnosed glioma. About the study: Patients in the study were vaccinated eight times, receiving shots in weeks 1, 3, 5, 7, 11, 15, 19 and 23. Patients received vaccination from 4-6 weeks after radiotherapy alone, or with temozolomide cycles. Therapy received beforehand was radiotherapy, temozolomide, or both, with most patients given both.

TCRdb's table, derived via immunoSEQ multiplex PCR, lists solely in-frame clones and lacks some. Counted here are more than 55,000 clones, roughly 77% occurring once; the ten biggest clones make up about 8.1%. In its sample, this clone was seen a few times. Its antigen is not identified. V was pared by 4 bases and J by 0 bases, with 12 bases between. The CDR3 runs 15 residues. The germline gives CDR1 MGHRA, CDR2 YSYEKL. Time point here: week 23, last vaccination. Topical imiquimod accompanied each vaccine dose, which consisted of 300 ug of mutant IDH1 20-mer peptide. In every donor, the tumor was a new WHO grade 3 or 4 IDH1-mutant, ATRX-lost astrocytoma.

The chain recombines TRBV4-1 with TRBJ1-1; the D is unclear. This sample comprised PBMCs, obtained from a glioma patient whose treatment included an IDH1 peptide vaccine. This receptor was taken from a woman aged 40 to 50 with glioma. Some clones in this sample may be carry-over from other donors' samples. CDR3 sequence reads: CASSPPSLMNTEAFF. Here the CDR3 DNA reads TGCGCCAGCAGCCCACCTTCCCTGATGAACACTGAAGCTTTCTTT.